The clone carrying this T cell receptor (beta chain) was picked up many times. The data stem from a study of early T cells in non-severe SARS-CoV-2 infection. The V end lost 1 base, the J end lost 5 bases, and 9 bases lay between the germline ends. Germline V gives CDR1 MNHEY, CDR2 SMNVEV (reference sequence). The CDR3 totals 14 residues. One entry per CDR3 protein, called by TCRdb with MiXCR from the 5' RACE reads. The table records around 50,000 distinct CDR3 sequences, around 5.2% of them present only once. V usage is TRBV27 and J usage is TRBJ2-1, with a tentative D call TRBD2 (5 bases). The TCR was taken from an adult who was a healthcare worker with PCR-confirmed SARS-CoV-2 infection or an uninfected control (not recorded which). The sample consisted of whole blood. The CDR3: CASSLYDGNNEQFF. The DNA for the CDR3 is TGTGCCAGCAGTTTATACGACGGGAACAATGAGCAGTTCTTC.